The 24 T cell receptor beta chains given below trace back to one sample, sequenced in a study of T cells in Graves' hyperthyroidism and ophthalmopathy. Amplified regions were TCR beta CDR3 sequences from RNA transcripts. The HTBI primer set was used in a first-round RT-PCR of the TCR CDR3. TCRdb fed the multiplex PCR reads into MiXCR, producing one record per CDR3 protein. This sample has about 360,000 distinct CDR3 sequences; less than 15% occur once, and the top ten carry roughly 9.2%. Sequencing input: blood. The receptors were gathered from a woman younger than 35 with Graves' hyperthyroidism.

A few counts support this clonotype. The chain joins TRBV4-3 to TRBJ1-2, with TRBD1 matching over 7 bases. Losses at the gene ends were 3 bases for V and 2 bases for J; bases not matched to a gene: 6. The V gene's germline CDR1 is LGHNA and CDR2 YSLEER. This CDR3 region has 15 residues. In DNA form, the CDR3 reads TGCGCCAGCAGCCAGGGGGGACAGCCAAACTATGGCTACACCTTC. Its protein product is CASSQGGQPNYGYTF.

In this sample, this clonotype turned up a few times. V is TRBV7-2 and J is TRBJ1-3, with D unclear. The germline V and J ends were trimmed by 1 base and 2 bases, with 15 bases remaining between them. Germline V gene lookup returns CDR1 SGHTA and CDR2 FQGNSA. The CDR3 has 17 amino acids. CDR3 nucleotide sequence: TGTGCCAGCAGCTTAGTAGGAATATATAGTCCTGGAAACACCATATATTTT. It specifies CASSLVGIYSPGNTIYF.

This clonotype was seen at least ten times. This chain connects TRBV15 to TRBJ1-2; the D gene is possibly TRBD1 (5 bases). The CDR3 extends over 17 amino acids. Germline CDR1 reads LNHNV; CDR2 reads YYDKDF (reference sequence). Trimming shortened V by 3 bases and J by 4 bases, and 21 bases separated the two germline ends. The CDR3 spells CATSSAGLSIGVYGYTF. CDR3 nucleotides: TGTGCCACCAGCAGCGCAGGGCTCTCGATCGGGGTCTATGGCTACACCTTC.

V and J are TRBV18 and TRBJ2-3; no firm D call. The CDR3 sequence is 20 residues long. V was shortened by 1 base and J by 1 base, with 24 bases between the two germline ends. Per the germline V gene, CDR1 is KGHSH and CDR2 is LQKENI. The CDR3 here is CASSPLGTALLFNGTDTQYF. CDR3 DNA sequence: TGTGCCAGCTCACCACTCGGCACAGCCTTACTTTTCAACGGCACAGATACGCAGTATTTT.

The V and J genes are TRBV15 and TRBJ1-2; D gene unclear. V lost 5 bases, J lost 6 bases, and 19 bases lay in between. Germline CDR1 is LNHNV and CDR2 is YYDKDF (reference sequence). This CDR3 is 15 amino acids long. CDR3 region: CATSALDPERDGYTF. The CDR3 region has the DNA TGTGCCACCAGCGCCCTAGATCCCGAAAGAGATGGCTACACCTTC. Combining the CDR3 with reference TRBV15 and TRBJ1-2 gives the whole variable domain DAMVIQNPRYQVTQFGKPVTLSCSQTLNHNVMYWYQQKSSQAPKLLFHYYDKDFNNEADTPDNFQSRRPNTSFCFLDIRSPGLGDTAMYLCATSALDPERDGYTFGSGTRLTVV.

This clonotype showed up many times. The J gene is TRBJ2-5, the V gene TRBV15; D might be TRBD1 (5 bases). V was pared by 6 bases and J by 4 bases, with 18 bases between. Germline V gives CDR1 LNHNV, CDR2 YYDKDF (reference sequence). This CDR3 spans 15 amino acids. CDR3 amino acids: CATSLRTGTGETQYF. The DNA for the CDR3 is TGTGCCACCAGTCTTCGAACAGGTACAGGAGAGACCCAGTACTTC.

The chain joins TRBV6-5 to TRBJ1-6; D is possibly TRBD1 (6 bases). The V gene's germline CDR1 is MNHEY and CDR2 SVGAGI. The CDR3 extends over 14 amino acids. Trimming left V 6 bases short and J 8 bases short, with 14 bases between. The CDR3 DNA reads as TGTGCCAGCAGGTACGGGACATTACATTCACCCCTCCACTTT. This gives the protein CASRYGTLHSPLHF.

This clonotype was counted at least ten times. The chain joins TRBV18 to TRBJ1-1; 8 bases are shared with TRBD1. The CDR3 length is 13 residues. The V gene's germline CDR1 is KGHSH and CDR2 LQKENI. J gave up 1 base and V 11 bases, and 6 bases lay outside the gene matches. The CDR3 sequence is CAGSTGENTEAFF. DNA of the CDR3: TGTGCCGGGTCGACAGGGGAGAACACTGAAGCTTTCTTT.

This clonotype showed up many times. This sequence joins TRBV29-1 and TRBJ1-5; D is perhaps TRBD1 (5 bases). Trimming removed 6 bases at V and 3 bases at J, with 12 bases between. From germline, CDR1 is SQVTM and CDR2 ANQGSEA. CDR3 length equals 13 residues. This chain's CDR3 is CSVTTGPNQPQHF. The DNA for the CDR3 is TGCAGCGTCACGACGGGGCCCAATCAGCCCCAGCATTTT. Full variable domain (outside the CDR3, taken from reference TRBV29-1 and TRBJ1-5): SAVISQKPSRDICQRGTSLTIQCQVDSQVTMMFWYRQQPGQSLTLIATANQGSEATYESGFVIDKFPISRPNLTFSTLTVSNMSPEDSSIYLCSVTTGPNQPQHFGDGTRLSIL.

The J gene is TRBJ1-1, the V gene TRBV6-2 or TRBV6-3; maybe TRBD1 (5 bases). Trimming removed 7 bases at V and 10 bases at J, with 13 bases between. CDR3 length equals 11 residues. Germline values: CDR1 MNHEY, CDR2 SVGEGT. This CDR3 is CASNTGGTAFF. The CDR3 nucleotides read TGTGCCAGCAATACGGGCGGGACAGCTTTCTTT.

The CDR3 spells CASSHRGPYEQYF. CDR3 nucleotide sequence: TGTGCCAGCAGTCACCGGGGCCCCTACGAGCAGTACTTC. The chain recombines TRBV27 with TRBJ2-7; D may correspond to TRBD1 or TRBD2 (5 bases each). The ends were cut back, 5 bases at V and 2 bases at J, with 10 bases in the middle. Per the germline V gene, CDR1 is MNHEY and CDR2 is SMNVEV (reference sequence). This CDR3 spans 13 amino acids.

This clonotype was recorded at least ten times. The chain is built from TRBV2 and TRBJ1-1; D gene uncertain. The CDR3 is 14 amino acids. CDR1 is SNHLY and CDR2 is FYNNEI in the germline V gene. The V end lost 3 bases, the J end lost 1 base, and 9 bases lay between the germline ends. The CDR3, as DNA: TGTGCCAGCAGTGACCGCCGGGGGAACACTGAAGCTTTCTTT. Protein: CASSDRRGNTEAFF.

The chain uses TRBV4-1 and TRBJ1-1; 11 bases align to TRBD1. V shed 3 bases, J shed 4 bases, and the junction held 1 base outside the gene matches. This CDR3 has 14 amino acids. CDR1 is MGHRA, CDR2 YSYEKL, per germline. The CDR3 DNA reads as TGCGCCAGCAGCCACGGACAGGGGGCCACTGAAGCTTTCTTT. Protein product: CASSHGQGATEAFF.

This clonotype was observed many times. This sequence joins TRBV27 and TRBJ2-1; D not resolved. Per the germline V gene, CDR1 is MNHEY and CDR2 is SMNVEV (reference sequence). The CDR3 runs 14 residues. Trimming removed 2 bases at V and 4 bases at J, with 9 bases between. CDR3 nucleotide sequence: TGTGCCAGCAGTTTACGGTGGCAGTACAATGAGCAGTTCTTC. Its protein is CASSLRWQYNEQFF.

This chain links TRBV5-1 with TRBJ2-2; D unclear. The CDR3 is 12 amino acids. From germline, CDR1 is SGHRS and CDR2 YFSETQ. Trimming took 5 bases from V and 7 from J, leaving 9 bases between them. For the CDR3, the DNA is TGCGCCAGCAGGATAAACGACGGGGAGCTGTTTTTT. Translating it yields CASRINDGELFF.

The sample holds a few counts of this clonotype. The chain is built from TRBV9 and TRBJ2-1; TRBD1 matches at 10 bases. The CDR3 extends over 14 amino acids. Per germline, CDR1 SGDLS and CDR2 YYNGEE. V lost 2 bases to trimming and J lost 9 bases; unmatched junction nucleotides: 5. The CDR3 sequence is CASSVGTGVPEQFF. The CDR3 bases are TGTGCCAGCAGCGTCGGGACAGGGGTTCCTGAGCAGTTCTTC.

This clonotype was detected many times. The V gene is TRBV12-3 or TRBV12-4, the J gene TRBJ2-2; TRBD1 matches at 10 bases. After removal of 6 bases from V and 7 bases from J, the junction contained 5 bases not matched to a gene. The CDR3 has 14 residues. The CDR3 DNA is TGTGCCAGCAGAGTGGGACAGGGGTTCGGGGAGCTGTTTTTT. This sequence encodes CASRVGQGFGELFF.

This clonotype was picked up many times. The V and J genes are TRBV4-1 and TRBJ1-1; the D is unclear. The germline gives CDR1 MGHRA, CDR2 YSYEKL. The ends were cut back, 4 bases at V and 5 bases at J, with 5 bases in the middle. The CDR3 is made up of 11 amino acids. The DNA of the CDR3 is TGCGCCAGCAGCCTTTTTACTGAAGCTTTCTTT. Translated, it gives CASSLFTEAFF.

The V and J genes are TRBV2 and TRBJ1-2; D uncertain. CDR3 size: 14 residues. Trimming cost V 1 base and J 6 bases, with 12 bases left between them. Looked up from germline, CDR1 is SNHLY and CDR2 is FYNNEI. CDR3 residues: CASSEDLGPHGYTF. CDR3 in DNA: TGTGCCAGCAGTGAAGATCTTGGACCCCATGGCTACACCTTC. The whole variable domain, filled in from reference TRBV2 and TRBJ1-2, reads EPEVTQTPSHQVTQMGQEVILRCVPISNHLYFYWYRQILGQKVEFLVSFYNNEISEKSEIFDDQFSVERPDGSNFTLKIRSTKLEDSAMYFCASSEDLGPHGYTFGSGTRLTVV.

At least ten counts were recorded for this clonotype. The chain links TRBV20-1 to TRBJ2-1; tentative D call: TRBD2 (5 bases). CDR3 length equals 14 residues. The germline V gene has CDR1 DFQATT and CDR2 SNEGSKA (reference sequence). V dropped 8 bases and J dropped 8 bases, with 22 bases sitting between them. CDR3 region: CSSIAPSSRDEQFF. DNA of the CDR3: TGCAGTTCAATCGCGCCTAGCTCGAGGGATGAGCAGTTCTTC.

This clonotype was picked up many times. The chain employs TRBV30 and TRBJ1-1; D unclear. Germline CDR1 and CDR2: GTSNPN and SVGIG (reference sequence). Trimming stripped 7 bases from V and 1 base from J, with 10 bases between. The CDR3 is 12 residues long. CDR3 amino acids: CALTRGNTEAFF. The DNA of the CDR3 is TGTGCCTTGACTAGAGGGAACACTGAAGCTTTCTTT.

Ten or more counts support this clonotype. The V call is TRBV19, the J call TRBJ1-5; 7 bases agree with TRBD1. The CDR3 runs 16 residues. Trimming removed 7 bases from V and 1 base from J; junction bases left unmatched: 10. Per the germline V gene, CDR1 is LNHDA and CDR2 is SQIVND (reference sequence). This CDR3 reads CASTRKGAGSNQPQHF. The CDR3 DNA is TGTGCCAGTACCCGAAAGGGGGCTGGGAGCAATCAGCCCCAGCATTTT.

This clonotype was seen at least ten times. V usage is TRBV5-1 and J usage is TRBJ1-2, with a weak D call TRBD1 (6 bases). Germline V gene lookup returns CDR1 SGHRS and CDR2 YFSETQ. Trimming took 4 bases from V and 8 from J, leaving 15 bases between them. This CDR3 comprises 13 residues. The chain's CDR3 is CASSQSTGGGYTF. The CDR3 DNA sequence: TGCGCCAGCAGCCAGTCGACAGGTGGGGGCTACACCTTC.

In its sample, this clonotype was seen many times. The chain recombines TRBV11-1 with TRBJ1-1; unclear D gene. The CDR3 consists of 12 residues. Germline loops: CDR1 SGHAT, CDR2 FQDESV (reference sequence). V was cut by 1 base and J by 6 bases, with 6 bases left in between. CDR3: CASSLEGSEAFF. The CDR3 coding sequence is TGTGCCAGCAGCTTAGAAGGTTCTGAAGCTTTCTTT.